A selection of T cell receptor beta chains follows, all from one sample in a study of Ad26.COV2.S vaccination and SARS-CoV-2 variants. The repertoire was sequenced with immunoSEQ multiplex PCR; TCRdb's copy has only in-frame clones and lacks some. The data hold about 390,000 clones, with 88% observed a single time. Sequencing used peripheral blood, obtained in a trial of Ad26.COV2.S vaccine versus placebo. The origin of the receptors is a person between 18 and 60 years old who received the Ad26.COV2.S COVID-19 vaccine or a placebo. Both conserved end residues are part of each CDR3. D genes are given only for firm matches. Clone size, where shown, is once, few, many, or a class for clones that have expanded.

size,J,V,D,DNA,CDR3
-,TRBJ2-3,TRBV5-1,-,TGCGCCAGCAGCTTGACAGGGATCACAGATACGCAGTATTTT,CASSLTGITDTQYF
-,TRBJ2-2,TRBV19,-,TGTGCCAGTAGTCTTGGGGGTTACACCGGGGAGCTGTTTTTT,CASSLGGYTGELFF
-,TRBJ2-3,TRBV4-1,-,TGCGCCAGCAGCCAAGGCCCCCATGAGAGGATAGATACGCAGTATTTT,CASSQGPHERIDTQYF
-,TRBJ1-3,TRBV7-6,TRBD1,TGTGCCAGCAGCGGCTCCCTCAGGGGGTCTGGAAACACCATATATTTT,CASSGSLRGSGNTIYF
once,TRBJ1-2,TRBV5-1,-,TGCGCCAGCAGCCAGTCGCCAACTAACTATGGCTACACCTTC,CASSQSPTNYGYTF
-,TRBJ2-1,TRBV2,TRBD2,TGTGCCAGCAGCTCGGGGGGGAGCTCCTACAATGAGCAGTTCTTC,CASSSGGSSYNEQFF
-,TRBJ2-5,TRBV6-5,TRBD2,TGTGCCAGCAGAAAAAGGACTAGCGACGAGACCCAGTACTTC,CASRKRTSDETQYF
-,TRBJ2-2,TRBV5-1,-,TGCGCCAGCAGGTGGGGGGACACCGGGGAGCTGTTTTTT,CASRWGDTGELFF
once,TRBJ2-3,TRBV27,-,TGTGCCAGCATGGGGTTCACAGATACGCAGTATTTT,CASMGFTDTQYF
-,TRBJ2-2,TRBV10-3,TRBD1,TGTGCCATCAGGGGACAGGGGTCGAACACCGGGGAGCTGTTTTTT,CAIRGQGSNTGELFF
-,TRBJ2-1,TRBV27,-,TGTGCCAGCAGTCCCCTTCGGGGGAGCTCCTACAATGAGCAGTTCTTC,CASSPLRGSSYNEQFF
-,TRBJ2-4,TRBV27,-,TGTGCCAGCAGTTTTCCGCTCCCCTCAGGGAGCTTTCCCAAAAACATTCAGTACTTC,CASSFPLPSGSFPKNIQYF
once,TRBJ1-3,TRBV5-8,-,TGTGCCAGCAGCTCGGGGACGTCCGGAAACACCATATATTTT,CASSSGTSGNTIYF
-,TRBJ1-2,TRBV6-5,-,TGTGCCAGCAATCCGGGACAAGGGTATGGTGGCTACACCTTC,CASNPGQGYGGYTF
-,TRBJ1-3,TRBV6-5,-,TGTGCCACCCTCCTGAACACCATATATTTT,CATLLNTIYF
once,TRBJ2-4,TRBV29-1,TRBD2,TGCAGCGTTGGCGGGGGAGGGGACATTCAGTACTTC,CSVGGGGDIQYF
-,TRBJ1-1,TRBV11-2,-,TGTGCCAGCAGAGCCGGACAGACGAACACTGAAGCTTTCTTT,CASRAGQTNTEAFF
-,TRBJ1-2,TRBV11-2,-,TGTGCCAGCAGCGCTAGGAACTATGGCTACACCTTC,CASSARNYGYTF
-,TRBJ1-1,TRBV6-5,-,TGTGCCAGCAGTTATAGGGGCTCGGGCACTGAAGCTTTCTTT,CASSYRGSGTEAFF
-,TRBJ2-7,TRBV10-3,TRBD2,TGTGCCATTCAAAGGACTAGCGAGTCCTACGAGCAGTACTTC,CAIQRTSESYEQYF
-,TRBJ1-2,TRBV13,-,TGTGCCAGCAGCTTGCCTACTTGGAGAGGCTATGGCTACACCTTC,CASSLPTWRGYGYTF
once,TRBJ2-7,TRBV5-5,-,TGTGCCAGCAGCTTGGCTCCAGGGGACTCCTACGAGCAGTACTTC,CASSLAPGDSYEQYF
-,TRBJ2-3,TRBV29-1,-,TGCAGCGTTGAAGGAGACACAGATACGCAGTATTTT,CSVEGDTDTQYF
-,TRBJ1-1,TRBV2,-,TGTGCCAGCAGTGAAGCGGGCCGGGTTACTGAAGCTTTCTTT,CASSEAGRVTEAFF
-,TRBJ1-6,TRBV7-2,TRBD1,TGTGCCAGCAGCCAAACTGGGACAGGTAGCCGACCCCTCCACTTT,CASSQTGTGSRPLHF
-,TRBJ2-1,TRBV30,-,TGTGCCTGGAGTGGGTCACTAAATGAGCAGTTCTTC,CAWSGSLNEQFF
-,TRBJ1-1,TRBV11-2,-,TGTGCCAGCAACTTCGGGGAGAACACTGAAGCTTTCTTT,CASNFGENTEAFF